This entry features one T cell receptor beta chain sequence. This sample was taken from a study of blood T cell repertoires in COVID-19. Study information: T cells, B-cell-depleted T cells, or PBMCs provided the cDNA or gDNA that served as material.

Authors' methods: The authors estimated nucleated cell counts from reference gene primer amplification. Using immunoSEQ multiplex PCR, the repertoire was profiled, and TCRdb retains in-frame clones only, with some absent. That table furnishes V, J and clone size, whereas the DNA furnished D and trimming. This sample yields about 250,000 clones, of which 70% to 90% are seen a single time; approximately 8.2% belongs to the top ten. CDR1 LNHDA and CDR2 SQIVND come from the germline V gene (reference sequence). The CDR3 spans 15 residues. The V and J ends lost 7 bases and 2 bases respectively, with 17 bases between them.

V is TRBV19 and J is TRBJ1-2; TRBD1 might be the D (5 bases). Sequencing input: PBMCs or T cells enriched from blood (not recorded which). This clonotype originated in a woman in her 50s with acute COVID-19. The CDR3 region has the DNA TGTGCCAGTACTGGCCCGGGGGTCGGAAACTATGGCTACACCTTC. Protein sequence: CASTGPGVGNYGYTF.